A selection of T cell receptor beta chains follows, all from one sample in a study of T cells in localized non-small cell lung cancer. Libraries were prepared by immunoSEQ multiplex PCR; TCRdb keeps only in-frame clonotypes and omits some of them. This table has around 750 clones, about 25% appearing once. Sample: lung tumor tissue, taken before any cancer treatment. Receptors were obtained from a female donor at least 60 years old with stage I squamous cell lung carcinoma. The CDR3 runs from the conserved cysteine through the conserved F or W. Fields, in order: D gene, J gene, clone size, V gene, CDR3 protein, CDR3 DNA. The D gene is left open where the match is weak. Clone size, where shown, is once, few, many, or a class for clones that have expanded.

D gene: TRBD1; J gene: TRBJ1-2; clone size: -; V gene: TRBV11-3; CDR3 protein: CASSRGTGGYGYTF; CDR3 DNA: TGTGCCAGCAGCCGTGGGACAGGGGGATATGGCTACACCTTC
D gene: -; J gene: TRBJ1-4; clone size: few; V gene: TRBV12-2; CDR3 protein: CASRLPWTYEKLFF; CDR3 DNA: TGTGCAAGTCGCTTACCTTGGACGTATGAAAAACTGTTTTTT
D gene: -; J gene: TRBJ1-1; clone size: large; V gene: TRBV11-3; CDR3 protein: CASTIERGNTEAFF; CDR3 DNA: TGTGCCAGCACAATAGAGCGCGGGAACACTGAAGCTTTCTTT
D gene: TRBD2; J gene: TRBJ2-1; clone size: medium-sized; V gene: TRBV9; CDR3 protein: CASSERLAGRGRGWNEQFF; CDR3 DNA: TGTGCCAGCAGCGAAAGACTAGCGGGGAGAGGGCGAGGATGGAATGAGCAGTTCTTC
D gene: -; J gene: TRBJ1-1; clone size: few; V gene: TRBV9; CDR3 protein: CASSVGPGTEAFF; CDR3 DNA: TGTGCCAGCAGCGTAGGACCCGGCACTGAAGCTTTCTTT
D gene: -; J gene: TRBJ1-1; clone size: -; V gene: TRBV5-1; CDR3 protein: CASSLGQANTEAFF; CDR3 DNA: TGCGCCAGCAGCTTGGGGCAGGCGAACACTGAAGCTTTCTTT
D gene: TRBD1; J gene: TRBJ1-2; clone size: -; V gene: TRBV19; CDR3 protein: CASSPNRDSGGYTF; CDR3 DNA: TGTGCCAGTAGTCCTAACCGGGACAGTGGTGGCTACACCTTC
D gene: -; J gene: TRBJ2-1; clone size: -; V gene: TRBV19; CDR3 protein: CASNRRGANEQFF; CDR3 DNA: TGTGCCAGTAATCGACGGGGGGCGAATGAGCAGTTCTTC
D gene: -; J gene: TRBJ1-5; clone size: few; V gene: TRBV7-5; CDR3 protein: CASSLSTGPYQPQHF; CDR3 DNA: TGTGCCAGCAGCTTATCAACAGGTCCTTATCAGCCCCAGCATTTT
D gene: -; J gene: TRBJ2-4; clone size: few; V gene: TRBV6-8; CDR3 protein: CASSYPQVLAKNIQYF; CDR3 DNA: TGTGCCAGCAGTTACCCACAGGTCCTAGCCAAAAACATTCAGTACTTC
D gene: TRBD1; J gene: TRBJ1-2; clone size: few; V gene: TRBV11-3; CDR3 protein: CASSLVTGGWSNYGYTF; CDR3 DNA: TGTGCCAGCAGCTTGGTTACAGGGGGTTGGTCTAACTATGGCTACACCTTC
D gene: -; J gene: TRBJ1-4; clone size: few; V gene: TRBV15; CDR3 protein: CATSNRGRNEKLFF; CDR3 DNA: TGTGCCACCAGCAACCGAGGACGTAATGAAAAACTGTTTTTT
D gene: TRBD2; J gene: TRBJ2-2; clone size: -; V gene: TRBV14; CDR3 protein: CASSWLAGGTGELFF; CDR3 DNA: TGTGCCAGCAGCTGGCTAGCGGGAGGGACCGGGGAGCTGTTTTTT
D gene: TRBD1; J gene: TRBJ2-6; clone size: -; V gene: TRBV18; CDR3 protein: CASSPGQVRRGANVLTF; CDR3 DNA: TGTGCCAGCTCACCGGGACAGGTGAGACGTGGGGCCAACGTCCTGACTTTC
D gene: -; J gene: TRBJ2-7; clone size: medium-sized; V gene: TRBV11-3; CDR3 protein: CASSLAYSTYEQYF; CDR3 DNA: TGTGCCAGCAGCTTGGCGTACTCCACATACGAGCAGTACTTC
D gene: TRBD2; J gene: TRBJ2-7; clone size: -; V gene: TRBV30; CDR3 protein: CAWTQTGLAGVVPYEQYF; CDR3 DNA: TGTGCCTGGACTCAAACCGGACTAGCGGGAGTAGTACCCTACGAGCAGTACTTC